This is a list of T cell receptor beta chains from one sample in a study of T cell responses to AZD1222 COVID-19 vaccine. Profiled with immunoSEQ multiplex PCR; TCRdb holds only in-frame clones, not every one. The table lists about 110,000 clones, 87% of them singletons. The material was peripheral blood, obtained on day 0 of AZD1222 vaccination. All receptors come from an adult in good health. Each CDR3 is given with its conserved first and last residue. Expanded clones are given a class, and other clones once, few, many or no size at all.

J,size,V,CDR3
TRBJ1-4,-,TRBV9,CASSGTPLGTGDEKLFF
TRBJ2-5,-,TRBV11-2,CASSLVSGGPGETQYF
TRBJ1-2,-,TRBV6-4,CASRPPGHAMGYTF
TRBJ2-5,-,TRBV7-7,CASSLQRQETQYF
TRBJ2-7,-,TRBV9,CASSVTAPGEQYF
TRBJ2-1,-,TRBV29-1,CSVGRSSEYNEQFF
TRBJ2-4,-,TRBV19,CASSEDLNIQYF
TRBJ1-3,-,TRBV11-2,CASTTLRTGGSGNTIYF
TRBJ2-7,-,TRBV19,CASSIATSSYEQYF
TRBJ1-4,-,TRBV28,CASTRPPGEGEKLFF
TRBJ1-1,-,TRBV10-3,CAISLTGTEAFF
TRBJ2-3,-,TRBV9,CASSVGSSGGPPRTTDTQYF
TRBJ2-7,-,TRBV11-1,CASSLLASGPYEQYF
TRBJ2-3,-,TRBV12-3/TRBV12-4,CASRPDQRDTQYF
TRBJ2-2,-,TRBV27,CASTRSDSTGELFF
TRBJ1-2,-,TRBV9,CASSSSGQGIGYTF
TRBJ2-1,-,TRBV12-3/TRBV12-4,CASTLRGRDEQFF
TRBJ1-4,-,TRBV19,CASSPTATNEKLFF
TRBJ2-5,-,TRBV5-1,CASSFHRQETQYF
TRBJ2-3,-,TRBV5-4,CASSPLRDTDTQYF
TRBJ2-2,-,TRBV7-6,CASSPGTINTGELFF
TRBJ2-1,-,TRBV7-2,CASSFILGTGGRNEQFF
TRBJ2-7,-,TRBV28,CASSPQVGEQYF
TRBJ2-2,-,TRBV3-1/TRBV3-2,CASSQGPAGAGELFF
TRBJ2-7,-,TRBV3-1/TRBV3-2,CASSPSGINEQYF
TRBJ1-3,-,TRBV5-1,CASSLGFGHSGNTIYF
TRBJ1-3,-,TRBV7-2,CASSSGTGGNTIYF
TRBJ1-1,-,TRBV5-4,CASSLTPRRVNTEAFF
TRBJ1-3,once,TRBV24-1,CATSDLEDRVLSGNTIYF
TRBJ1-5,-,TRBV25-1,CASSELKEISNQPQHF
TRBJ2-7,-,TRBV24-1,CATSDLRLAAREQYF
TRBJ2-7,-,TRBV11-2,CASSLGAGGHSYEQYF
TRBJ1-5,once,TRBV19,CASSPLTSNQPQHF
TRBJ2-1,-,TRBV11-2,CASSSPQLLPYNEQFF
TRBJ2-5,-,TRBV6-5,CASSPQGFGQETQYF
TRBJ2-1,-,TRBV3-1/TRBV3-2,CASSPPGASSYNEQFF
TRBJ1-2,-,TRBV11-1,CASSVSGFYGYTF
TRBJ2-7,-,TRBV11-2,CASSQDRPQGYEQYF
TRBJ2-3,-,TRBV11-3,CASSFLTSGWMYF
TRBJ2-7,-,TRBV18,CASSSDRGHSYEQYF
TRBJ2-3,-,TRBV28,CASSFSRRSTDTQYF
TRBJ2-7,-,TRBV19,CASSPDRWSPYEQYF
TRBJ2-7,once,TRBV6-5,CASSRQGWGEQYF
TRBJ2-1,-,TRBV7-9,CASSSLKGTYNEQFF